Listed here are 27 T cell receptor beta chains from one sample, sequenced in a study of persistence of HIV-infected CD4 T cells. Their recognized antigens are unknown. Sequencing used immunoSEQ version 4 in survey mode. Clones were read by immunoSEQ multiplex PCR, and TCRdb kept only the in-frame ones, dropping some. In the table there are around 47,000 clones, about nine tenths of which are singletons. This nonspecific control used anti-CD3/anti-CD28 bead stimulation of CD4+ T cells. Sorting selected CD4+ T cells upregulating both CD40 ligand and CD69. The source was CD4+ T cells sorted from PBMCs after 18-hour stimulation, collected from a patient who received antiretroviral therapy. The receptors were gathered from an adult man with HIV who was CMV-seropositive.

The chain recombines TRBV2 with TRBJ2-1, with TRBD2 identical over 8 bases. The germline V gene encodes CDR1 SNHLY and CDR2 FYNNEI. The CDR3 covers 14 residues. The J segment lost 5 bases and the V segment lost 3 bases, leaving 3 bases of the junction unmatched. CDR3 DNA sequence: TGTGCCAGCAGTGACCAGCGGGGGAACAATGAGCAGTTCTTC. This sequence encodes CASSDQRGNNEQFF.

The chain uses TRBV10-1 and TRBJ1-4; D uncertain. The V gene lost 0 bases and the J gene lost 0 bases, with 8 bases spanning the gap. Germline CDR1 and CDR2: WNHNN and SYGVQD (reference sequence). This CDR3 is 16 amino acids long. CDR3 protein: CASSESTLPTNEKLFF. Written as DNA, the CDR3 is TGCGCCAGCAGTGAGTCGACATTACCAACTAATGAAAAACTGTTTTTT.

V and J are TRBV5-4 and TRBJ1-6, with TRBD1 matching over 7 bases. From germline, CDR1 is SGHNT and CDR2 YYREEE (reference sequence). After removal of 0 bases from V and 0 bases from J, the junction contained 0 bases not matched to a gene. There are 16 residues in the CDR3. The CDR3 nucleotides are TGTGCCAGCAGCTTGGCAGGGGGCTCCTATAATTCACCCCTCCACTTT. Protein sequence: CASSLAGGSYNSPLHF.

V is TRBV10-1 and J is TRBJ2-3, with D uncertain. Germline loops: CDR1 WNHNN, CDR2 SYGVQD (reference sequence). The CDR3 covers 12 residues. Trimming cost V 0 bases and J 7 bases, with 5 bases left between them. For the CDR3, the DNA is TGCGCCAGCAGTGAGTCGACGAATACGCAGTATTTT. Protein sequence: CASSESTNTQYF.

On this clone: Compared with germline, one end of the junction differs, possibly owing to a read error. The rearrangement links TRBV2 to TRBJ2-3; TRBD2 matches 10 bases. The germline V gene has CDR1 SNHLY and CDR2 FYNNEI. The CDR3 length is 12 residues. This CDR3 reads CASSEELAGREF. The CDR3 DNA is TGTGCCAGCAGTGAAGAACTAGCGGGGCGGGAATTT.

The V gene is TRBV21-1, the J gene TRBJ1-5; the table assigns TRBD1, which was not confirmed against the DNA. TRBV21-1 is noted as a pseudogene. CDR3 length: 16 residues. CDR3 nucleotides: TGTGCCAACACACGAACAGGACAGCTTAGCAATCAGCCCCAGCATTTT. Residues: CANTRTGQLSNQPQHF.

The genes are TRBV7-3 and TRBJ2-1, with 13 bases fitting TRBD2. CDR1 is SGHTA, CDR2 FQGTGA, per germline. V lost 3 bases to trimming and J lost 6 bases; unmatched junction nucleotides: 8. This CDR3 has 17 residues. The CDR3 reads CASSFTSGGAVSNEQFF. The DNA for the CDR3 is TGTGCCAGCAGCTTTACTAGCGGGGGGGCGGTAAGCAATGAGCAGTTCTTC.

This rearrangement joins TRBV9 to TRBJ1-1; TRBD1 matches at 9 bases. Germline trimming cut 4 bases from V and 0 bases from J; bases unmatched to any gene: 4. The CDR3 is 15 residues long. Germline V gene sequence: CDR1 SGDLS, CDR2 YYNGEE. As DNA, the CDR3 is TGTGCCAGCAGCACCGGACAGGGGCTGAACACTGAAGCTTTCTTT. This codes for CASSTGQGLNTEAFF.

V is TRBV7-2 and J is TRBJ2-7; 8 bases are a match to TRBD2. The CDR3 loop spans 17 amino acids. V lost 2 bases and J lost 2; bases outside the gene matches: 11. Per the germline V gene, CDR1 is SGHTA and CDR2 is FQGNSA. The DNA of the CDR3 is TGTGCCAGCAGCTTACACCTCCTACTAGCGGAAACCTACGAGCAGTACTTC. This encodes CASSLHLLLAETYEQYF.

The chain uses TRBV10-1 and TRBJ2-3, with 12 positions matching TRBD2. Germline CDR1 is WNHNN and CDR2 is SYGVQD (reference sequence). V was clipped by 6 bases and J by 3 bases; unmatched bases: 13. This CDR3 is built from 18 residues. The CDR3 is CASSSTSGGPRGTDTQYF. In DNA, the CDR3 is TGCGCCAGCAGCTCGACTAGCGGGGGACCCCGAGGTACAGATACGCAGTATTTT.

The chain couples TRBV5-1 to TRBJ2-1; 8 bases align to TRBD2. V gave up 0 bases and J gave up 8 bases; unmatched junction bases: 10. This CDR3 has 16 amino acids. Per the germline V gene, CDR1 is SGHRS and CDR2 is YFSETQ. In DNA form, the CDR3 reads TGCGCCAGCAGCTTGGCCGGGGGACTAGGTCTCGATGAGCAGTTCTTC. The encoded protein is CASSLAGGLGLDEQFF.

The genes are TRBV2 and TRBJ1-2, with D perhaps matching TRBD1 (5 bases). The CDR3 runs 12 residues. Germline V gene lookup returns CDR1 SNHLY and CDR2 FYNNEI. V was trimmed by 8 bases and J by 3 bases, leaving 10 bases between them. This CDR3 reads CASGPGHYGYTF. CDR3 bases: TGTGCCAGCGGGCCAGGGCACTATGGCTACACCTTC.

The rearrangement uses TRBV9 and TRBJ2-1; TRBD1 matches 8 bases. Germline CDR1 is SGDLS and CDR2 is YYNGEE. The CDR3 extends over 17 amino acids. V lost 0 bases, J lost 4 bases, and 9 bases stayed unmatched. Here the CDR3 reads CASSVEDRTGLYNEQFF. DNA of the CDR3: TGTGCCAGCAGCGTAGAGGATAGGACAGGGCTGTACAATGAGCAGTTCTTC. The full variable domain, completed using reference TRBV9 and TRBJ2-1, is DSGVTQTPKHLITATGQRVTLRCSPRSGDLSVYWYQQSLDQGLQFLIQYYNGEERAKGNILERFSAQQFPDLHSELNLSSLELGDSALYFCASSVEDRTGLYNEQFFGPGTRLTVL.

Only one count was recorded for this clone. The V gene is TRBV4-2, the J gene TRBJ2-2, with 8 bases matching TRBD2. The CDR3 sequence is 18 residues long. CDR1 is LGHNA and CDR2 is YNFKEQ in the germline V gene. Germline trimming cut 0 bases from V and 4 bases from J; bases unmatched to any gene: 10. CDR3 sequence (DNA): TGTGCCAGCAGCCAAGAACAGCGACGGGGGGGCGGCACCGGGGAGCTGTTTTTT. Translation: CASSQEQRRGGGTGELFF.

The CDR3 DNA follows: TGTGCCAGCAGCGAAACGGGCGGCAATGAAAAACTGTTTTTT. It encodes CASSETGGNEKLFF. The chain combines TRBV7-8 with TRBJ1-4; D is undetermined. This CDR3 comprises 14 residues. The V end lost 5 bases, the J end lost 5 bases, and 12 bases lay between the germline ends. Germline CDR1 SGHVS, CDR2 FQNEAQ.

The gene calls are TRBV18 and TRBJ1-4, with D unclear. Per the germline V gene, CDR1 is KGHSH and CDR2 is LQKENI. CDR3 length: 15 amino acids. Trimming took 3 bases from V and 0 from J, leaving 8 bases between them. CDR3 in amino acids: CASSPLGTTNEKLFF. DNA for the CDR3: TGTGCCAGCTCACCCTTGGGCACAACTAATGAAAAACTGTTTTTT.

DNA of the CDR3: TGTGCCAGCAGCTCTCGCCTAGCGGGGGGCCAAGATACGCAGTATTTT. This encodes CASSSRLAGGQDTQYF. This chain joins TRBV7-3 and TRBJ2-3; 11 bases align to TRBD2. The J segment lost 5 bases and the V segment lost 4 bases, leaving 8 bases of the junction unmatched. The CDR3 sequence is 16 residues long. The germline CDR1 and CDR2 sequences are SGHTA and FQGTGA. Supplemented by reference TRBV7-3 and TRBJ2-3, the full variable domain reads GAGVSQTPSNKVTEKGKYVELRCDPISGHTALYWYRQSLGQGPEFLIYFQGTGAADDSGLPNDRFFAVRPEGSVSTLKIQRTERGDSAVYLCASSSRLAGGQDTQYFGPGTRLTVL.

The chain joins TRBV5-1 to TRBJ2-7; D is uncertain. The germline V and J ends were trimmed by 0 bases and 0 bases, with 10 bases remaining between them. The germline V gene encodes CDR1 SGHRS and CDR2 YFSETQ. The CDR3 is made up of 15 amino acids. The DNA for the CDR3 is TGCGCCAGCAGCTTGGCGGCGGCGAGCTCCTACGAGCAGTACTTC. Encoded protein: CASSLAAASSYEQYF.

The chain carries TRBV19 and TRBJ1-6; D is uncertain. CDR3 length equals 13 residues. Germline V gene sequence: CDR1 LNHDA, CDR2 SQIVND (reference sequence). Trimming took off 6 bases at V and 9 bases at J, with 12 bases between the two ends. The CDR3 region is CASSEGGGSPLHF. The CDR3 DNA follows: TGTGCCAGTAGCGAGGGAGGTGGTTCACCCCTCCACTTT.

The chain links TRBV5-1 to TRBJ1-6, with a weak D call TRBD1 (6 bases). V lost 4 bases to trimming and J lost 5 bases, with 10 bases between them. The germline CDR1 and CDR2 sequences are SGHRS and YFSETQ. The CDR3 sequence is 14 residues long. The CDR3 DNA sequence: TGCGCCAGCAGCGCATGGACAGATAATTCACCCCTCCACTTT. It encodes CASSAWTDNSPLHF. The variable domain in full, completed from reference TRBV5-1 and TRBJ1-6, reads KAGVTQTPRYLIKTRGQQVTLSCSPISGHRSVSWYQQTPGQGLQFLFEYFSETQRNKGNFPGRFSGRQFSNSRSEMNVSTLELGDSALYLCASSAWTDNSPLHFGNGTRLTVT.

This clone has just a few counts. The CDR3: CASSSGQGSIYGYTF. In DNA, the CDR3 is TGTGCCAGCAGTTCGGGACAGGGATCAATCTATGGCTACACCTTC. The chain uses TRBV2 and TRBJ1-2, with TRBD1 identical over 9 bases. With 5 bases clipped from V and 4 bases from J, the junction kept 8 bases outside the gene matches. CDR1 and CDR2 from the germline V gene are SNHLY and FYNNEI. The CDR3 is made up of 15 amino acids.

The genes are TRBV2 and TRBJ1-5; D not certain. Per the germline V gene, CDR1 is SNHLY and CDR2 is FYNNEI. V lost 1 base to trimming and J lost 7 bases, with 8 bases between them. The CDR3 runs 13 residues. CDR3 bases: TGTGCCAGCAGTGAAGGTGTCCCCCAGCCCCAGCATTTT. This translates into CASSEGVPQPQHF.

The genes are TRBV5-1 and TRBJ2-3; 7 bases agree with TRBD1. Germline CDR1 is SGHRS and CDR2 is YFSETQ. V shed 0 bases and J 1 base; nucleotides not matched to a gene: 5. The CDR3 has 16 residues. The CDR3 DNA is TGCGCCAGCAGCTTGGGCCCGGGACAGCGCACAGATACGCAGTATTTT. As protein: CASSLGPGQRTDTQYF.

The rearrangement links TRBV3-1 (or the pseudogene TRBV3-2) to TRBJ2-4, with 10 bases lining up with TRBD2. V lost 0 bases and J lost 0; bases outside the gene matches: 8. The length of the CDR3 is 19 residues. Per the germline V gene, CDR1 is LGHDT and CDR2 is YNNKEL (reference sequence). This chain's CDR3 is CASSQDLPSGGRAKNIQYF. The CDR3 region has the DNA TGTGCCAGCAGCCAAGATTTGCCTAGCGGGGGCCGAGCCAAAAACATTCAGTACTTC.

The chain is built from TRBV2 and TRBJ1-3; tentatively, D is TRBD1 (6 bases). This CDR3 spans 18 amino acids. CDR1 SNHLY and CDR2 FYNNEI come from the germline V gene. V lost 7 bases and J lost 0, with 22 bases in between. The CDR3 DNA reads TGTGCCAGCAATCCCGGGGTGGGGGGCGCCCCCTCTGGAAACACCATATATTTT. Protein product: CASNPGVGGAPSGNTIYF.

The V gene is TRBV6-4, the J gene TRBJ2-3, with 8 bases aligning to TRBD2. Germline V gene lookup returns CDR1 MRHNA and CDR2 SNTAGT. With 3 bases clipped from V and 6 bases from J, the junction kept 5 bases outside the gene matches. This CDR3 contains 14 residues. The CDR3 coding sequence is TGTGCCAGCAGTGATGGGACTAGGAGTGATACGCAGTATTTT. Translation gives CASSDGTRSDTQYF.

CDR3 protein: CASSSGAEGNTIYF. The CDR3 coding sequence is TGCGCCAGCAGCTCGGGGGCTGAAGGAAACACCATATATTTT. The chain uses TRBV5-1 and TRBJ1-3, with a weak D call TRBD1 (6 bases). The CDR3 is 14 residues long. Germline CDR1 SGHRS, CDR2 YFSETQ. Between the trimmed V and J ends, which lost 3 bases and 4 bases, there was a span of 11 bases.